The clone carrying this TCR beta chain occurred once. Its antigen is still unknown. The V gene's germline CDR1 is LNHDA and CDR2 SQIVND (reference sequence). The CDR3 has 15 amino acids. The ends were cut back, 5 bases at V and 5 bases at J, with 16 bases in the middle. Sequencing was performed with immunoSEQ multiplex PCR; in TCRdb, only in-frame clones are kept and a portion is missing. There are 45,000 to 50,000 clones in the sample; about 85% occur only once, and roughly 54% lies in the top ten. These data are taken from a study of OX40 agonist ivuxolimab in advanced cancers. Study overall: One patient with hepatocellular carcinoma and two with cutaneous melanoma, three in all, had partial responses.

Findings and caveats of the study: At 0.1 to 3.0 mg/kg and by week 6, clonal expansion occurred in CD4+ and CD8+ blood T cells.

Patients were ineligible given autoimmune disease history or systemic immunosuppression. Sample: CD4+ or CD8+ T cells sorted from blood, taken in a trial of the OX40 agonist ivuxolimab. V and J are TRBV19 and TRBJ1-5; TRBD1 might be the D (6 bases). This TCR was recovered from an adult with an advanced solid tumor such as melanoma, head and neck, liver or kidney cancer. The DNA for the CDR3 is TGTGCCAGTAGTCCCTGGACAGCCGGGCATCAGCCCCAGCATTTT. Its protein product is CASSPWTAGHQPQHF.